One and the same sample provided the 17 T cell receptor beta chains below, sequenced in a study of OX40 agonist ivuxolimab in advanced cancers. Library preparation was by the immunoSEQ multiplex PCR assay. What TCRdb holds here is the immuneACCESS table cut down to in-frame rearrangements. Part of the clones is not present; checked against another copy, under half of the missing clones reflect an unresolved V gene, and the others are unexplained. This sample has some 100,000 clones in its table, and approximately 84% of those were observed once. In total, the top ten clones hold roughly 5% of the sample. The source was CD4+ or CD8+ T cells sorted from blood, collected in a trial of the OX40 agonist ivuxolimab. These receptors were taken from an adult with an advanced solid tumor such as melanoma, head and neck, liver or kidney cancer.

V and J are TRBV6-5 and TRBJ2-7, with D uncertain. Germline V gene data show CDR1 as MNHEY and CDR2 as SVGAGI. CDR3 length: 16 amino acids. The V end lost 0 bases, the J end lost 2 bases, and 14 bases lay between the germline ends. CDR3 nucleotides: TGTGCCAGCAGTTACTCCGACAACGCCTCTCCCTACGAGCAGTACTTC. Translating gives CASSYSDNASPYEQYF.

The chain recombines TRBV6-5 with TRBJ1-2, with D tentatively TRBD1 (5 bases). The CDR3 covers 12 residues. CDR1 is MNHEY, CDR2 SVGAGI, per germline. V was clipped by 6 bases and J by 3 bases, with 8 bases between them. Here the CDR3 reads CASRGRDYGYTF. As DNA, the CDR3 is TGTGCCAGCAGGGGGCGCGACTATGGCTACACCTTC.

The rearrangement links TRBV9 to TRBJ2-3, with 7 bases identical to TRBD2. Trimming took 0 bases from V and 11 from J; bases not matched to a gene: 12. The CDR3 totals 15 residues. Germline lookup yields CDR1 SGDLS and CDR2 YYNGEE. CDR3 sequence (DNA): TGTGCCAGCAGCGTAGTAGAGACTAGCTCGCGGGGGCAGTATTTT. Residues: CASSVVETSSRGQYF.

The J gene is TRBJ2-3, the V gene TRBV21-1; the table's D call, TRBD2, was not checked against the DNA. TRBV21-1 constitutes a pseudogene. The CDR3 is made up of 14 amino acids. The CDR3 is CASRAGACTDTQYF. CDR3 sequence (DNA): TGTGCCAGCAGAGCGGGGGCCTGCACAGATACGCAGTATTTT.

Concerning this clone: The sample holds other DNA sequences that translate to the same CDR3. V gene TRBV7-2 combines with J gene TRBJ1-3; D is possibly TRBD1 (5 bases). In germline, CDR1 is SGHTA, CDR2 FQGNSA. The CDR3 consists of 15 residues. V shed 1 base and J shed 4 bases, with 11 bases lying between them. CDR3 nucleotides: TGTGCCAGCAGCTTAGGACTTGGGGGAGGAAACACCATATATTTT. It is translated as CASSLGLGGGNTIYF.

This chain uses TRBV2 with TRBJ1-5, with D unclear. Trimming took 8 bases from V and 2 from J, leaving 10 bases between them. The CDR3 consists of 13 residues. The germline gives CDR1 SNHLY, CDR2 FYNNEI. This chain's CDR3 is CASSFGGNQPQHF. DNA of the CDR3: TGTGCCAGCTCCTTCGGGGGCAATCAGCCCCAGCATTTT.

This chain uses TRBV10-3 with TRBJ2-3, with 7 bases identical to TRBD2. The CDR3 is 16 residues long. Germline CDR1 is ENHRY and CDR2 is SYGVKD. V dropped 2 bases and J dropped 2; count of bases not matched to a gene: 7. The CDR3 loop is CAISEGASGFTDTQYF. The CDR3 coding sequence is TGTGCCATCAGTGAGGGGGCTAGCGGATTCACAGATACGCAGTATTTT.

V usage is TRBV5-6 and J usage is TRBJ2-3; 11 bases are shared with TRBD2. J lost 5 bases, V lost 4 bases, and 6 bases had no gene match. Germline CDR1 is SGHDT and CDR2 is YYEEEE. The CDR3 runs 15 residues. CDR3 sequence (DNA): TGTGCCAGCAGCGTTAGCGGGGGGGCCTTAGATACGCAGTATTTT. It yields the protein CASSVSGGALDTQYF.

The chain recombines TRBV6-6 with TRBJ2-7; 11 bases align to TRBD2. V shed 5 bases and J 0 bases; nucleotides not matched to a gene: 6. CDR1 MNHNY and CDR2 SVGAGI come from the germline V gene (reference sequence). The CDR3 is 16 amino acids. CDR3 sequence (DNA): TGTGCCAGCAGTACAGGGACTAGCGGTAACTCCTACGAGCAGTACTTC. It specifies CASSTGTSGNSYEQYF.

The chain is built from TRBV6-5 and TRBJ2-5; a possible D gene is TRBD2 (5 bases). Germline loops: CDR1 MNHEY, CDR2 SVGAGI. The CDR3 length is 15 residues. V was shortened by 7 bases and J by 1 base, with 16 bases between the two germline ends. The CDR3 loop reads CASNSIGLAQETQYF. The DNA for the CDR3 is TGTGCCAGCAACAGCATCGGACTCGCCCAAGAGACCCAGTACTTC.

The chain joins TRBV7-8 to TRBJ2-7, with a possible D match to TRBD2 (6 bases). The germline V gene encodes CDR1 SGHVS and CDR2 FQNEAQ. There are 13 residues in the CDR3. Trimming removed 11 bases from V and 2 bases from J, with 16 bases in between. The DNA of the CDR3 is TGTGCCTCGGCCGGGAGCGGTACCTACGAGCAGTACTTC. This translates into CASAGSGTYEQYF.

The rearrangement joins TRBV7-9 to TRBJ2-1; no definite D call. The CDR3 is 14 amino acids. The germline V and J ends were trimmed by 2 bases and 8 bases, with 13 bases remaining between them. Germline CDR1 SEHNR, CDR2 FQNEAQ (reference sequence). The CDR3 DNA reads TGTGCCAGCAGCTTATGGTCAGCCCCCCATGAGCAGTTCTTC. Translating it yields CASSLWSAPHEQFF.

The V and J genes are TRBV5-1 and TRBJ1-5, with TRBD1 matching over 7 bases. V was pared by 2 bases and J by 4 bases, with 12 bases of the junction left unmatched. From germline, CDR1 is SGHRS and CDR2 YFSETQ. This CDR3 has 17 residues. The CDR3 region has the DNA TGCGCCAGCAGCTTTTTAAGCCTGGCAGGGGGAAATCAGCCCCAGCATTTT. The encoded protein is CASSFLSLAGGNQPQHF. Combining the CDR3 with reference TRBV5-1 and TRBJ1-5 gives the whole variable domain KAGVTQTPRYLIKTRGQQVTLSCSPISGHRSVSWYQQTPGQGLQFLFEYFSETQRNKGNFPGRFSGRQFSNSRSEMNVSTLELGDSALYLCASSFLSLAGGNQPQHFGDGTRLSIL.

The chain links TRBV5-1 to TRBJ2-2; the D call may be TRBD1 or TRBD2 (6 bases each). Germline V gives CDR1 SGHRS, CDR2 YFSETQ. This CDR3 is built from 16 residues. V was clipped by 0 bases and J by 6 bases, with 15 bases between them. DNA for the CDR3: TGCGCCAGCAGCTTGGCCCCGAGGGGGGAGGCCGGGGAGCTGTTTTTT. This gives the protein CASSLAPRGEAGELFF.

As for this clone: A read error may account for a junction end that differs from germline. The same CDR3 can be traced to other DNA sequences in this sample. J is TRBJ1-1 and V is TRBV7-2, with D hard to call. The CDR3 has 15 residues. CDR1 and CDR2 (germline): SGHTA, FQGNSA. CDR3 DNA sequence: TGCGCCAGCAGCCAGTACGCCGCTACTTACACTGAAGCTTTCTTT. It specifies CASSQYAATYTEAFF.

This clone was counted a single time. The chain couples TRBV9 to TRBJ1-1, with 7 bases lining up with TRBD1. V lost 0 bases to trimming and J lost 1 base; unmatched junction nucleotides: 6. The CDR3 is 16 residues long. From germline, CDR1 is SGDLS and CDR2 YYNGEE. The CDR3 nucleotides are TGTGCCAGCAGCGTAGTGGCACCAGGGGGGAACACTGAAGCTTTCTTT. Translating it yields CASSVVAPGGNTEAFF.

V and J are TRBV7-9 and TRBJ1-2; D perhaps matches TRBD1 (5 bases). The CDR3 sequence is 13 residues long. V lost 2 bases to trimming and J lost 7 bases, with 11 bases between them. The V gene's germline CDR1 is SEHNR and CDR2 FQNEAQ (reference sequence). CDR3 nucleotide sequence: TGTGCCAGCAGCTTACAAGGGGTGGGTGGCTACACCTTC. This codes for CASSLQGVGGYTF.